This entry is about one T cell receptor (beta chain). The sample belongs to a study of blood T cell repertoires in COVID-19. Study-wide background: COVID-19 samples collected from the United States, Italy and Spain covered acute and convalescent phases. The cDNA or gDNA used as material had been derived from T cells, B-cell-depleted T cells, or PBMCs.

While infection was still active, Seattle patients were enrolled and then followed longitudinally. Trimming pared 0 bases from V and 2 bases from J, leaving 7 bases between. CDR3 length: 14 residues. Germline V gene data show CDR1 as SGHRS and CDR2 as YFSETQ. Methods used by the authors: Cell counts per sample came from amplifying reference gene primers. The protocol was immunoSEQ multiplex PCR, while the TCRdb copy is restricted to in-frame clones and leaves out a portion. The V and J calls and clone size come from that table; D and trimming were worked out from the DNA. The sample comprises under 100,000 clones, about 85% of which are singletons, and approximately 3% rests with the top ten.

The receptor was isolated from a woman aged 80 or over with COVID-19, enrolled during active disease. V usage is TRBV5-1 and J usage is TRBJ2-3; D might be TRBD2 (5 bases). The specimen was peripheral blood. CDR3 sequence (DNA): TGCGCCAGCAGCTTGGCACTAGACACAGATACGCAGTATTTT. Its protein product is CASSLALDTDTQYF.